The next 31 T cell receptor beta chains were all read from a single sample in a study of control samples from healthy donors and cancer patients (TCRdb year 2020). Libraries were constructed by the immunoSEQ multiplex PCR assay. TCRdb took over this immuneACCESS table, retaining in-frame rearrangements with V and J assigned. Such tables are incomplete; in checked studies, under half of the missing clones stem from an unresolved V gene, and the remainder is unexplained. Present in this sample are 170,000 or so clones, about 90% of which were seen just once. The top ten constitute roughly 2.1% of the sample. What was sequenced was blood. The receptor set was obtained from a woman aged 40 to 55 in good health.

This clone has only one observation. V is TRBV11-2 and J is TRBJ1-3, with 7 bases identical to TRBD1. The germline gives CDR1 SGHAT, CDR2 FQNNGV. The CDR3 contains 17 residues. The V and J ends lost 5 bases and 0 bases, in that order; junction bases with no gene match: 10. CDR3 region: CASSPRGQASSGNTIYF. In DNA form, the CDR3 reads TGTGCCAGCAGCCCTCGAGGACAGGCGAGCTCTGGAAACACCATATATTTT.

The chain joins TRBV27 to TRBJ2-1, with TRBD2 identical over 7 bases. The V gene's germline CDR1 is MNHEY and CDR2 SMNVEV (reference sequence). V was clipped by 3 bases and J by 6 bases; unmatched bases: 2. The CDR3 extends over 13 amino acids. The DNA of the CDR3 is TGTGCCAGCAGTTTTGGGGGGGGCAATGAGCAGTTCTTC. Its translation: CASSFGGGNEQFF.

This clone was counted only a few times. The CDR3 region is CATSRDKGASGELFF. DNA of the CDR3: TGTGCCACCAGCAGAGATAAGGGGGCGTCCGGGGAGCTGTTTTTT. The chain uses TRBV15 and TRBJ2-2; 7 bases are a match to TRBD1. The germline V gene has CDR1 LNHNV and CDR2 YYDKDF (reference sequence). The CDR3 spans 15 residues. Trimming cost V 0 bases and J 6 bases; bases outside gene matches: 4.

The DNA of the CDR3 is TGTGCCAGCTCGTGGTCGGACGGAAACACCATATATTTT. Translated: CASSWSDGNTIYF. The rearrangement links TRBV7-2 to TRBJ1-3; no clear D gene. The V end lost 8 bases, the J end lost 4 bases, and 12 bases lay between the germline ends. Germline V gene lookup returns CDR1 SGHTA and CDR2 FQGNSA. The length of the CDR3 is 13 residues.

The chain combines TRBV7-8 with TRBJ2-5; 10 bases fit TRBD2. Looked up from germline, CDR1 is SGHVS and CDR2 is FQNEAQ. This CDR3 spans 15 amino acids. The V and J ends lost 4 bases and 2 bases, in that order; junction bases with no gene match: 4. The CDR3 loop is CASSYTSGVQETQYF. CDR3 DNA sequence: TGTGCCAGCAGCTACACTAGCGGGGTACAAGAGACCCAGTACTTC. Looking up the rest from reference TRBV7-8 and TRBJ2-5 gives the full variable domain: GAGVSQSPRYKVAKRGQDVALRCDPISGHVSLFWYQQALGQGPEFLTYFQNEAQLDKSGLPSDRFFAERPEGSVSTLKIQRTQQEDSAVYLCASSYTSGVQETQYFGPGTRLLVL.

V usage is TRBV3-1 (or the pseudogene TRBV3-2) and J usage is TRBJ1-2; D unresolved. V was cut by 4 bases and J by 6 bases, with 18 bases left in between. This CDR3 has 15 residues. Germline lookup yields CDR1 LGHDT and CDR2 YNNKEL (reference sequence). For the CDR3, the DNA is TGTGCCAGCAGCCCGGACGGTGAGCCATACGATGGCTACACCTTC. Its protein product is CASSPDGEPYDGYTF.

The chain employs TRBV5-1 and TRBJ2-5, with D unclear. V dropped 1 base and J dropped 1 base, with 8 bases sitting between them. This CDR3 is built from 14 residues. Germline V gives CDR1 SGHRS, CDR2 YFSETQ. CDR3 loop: CASSLRGTQETQYF. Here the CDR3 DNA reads TGCGCCAGCAGCTTGCGCGGCACCCAAGAGACCCAGTACTTC.

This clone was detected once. CDR3 protein: CASSQDGSSNQPQHF. As DNA, the CDR3 is TGCGCCAGCAGCCAAGATGGGTCTAGCAATCAGCCCCAGCATTTT. This sequence joins TRBV4-1 and TRBJ1-5; D remains ambiguous. Trimming took 0 bases from V and 0 from J, leaving 6 bases between them. CDR3 length: 15 residues. From germline, CDR1 is MGHRA and CDR2 YSYEKL.

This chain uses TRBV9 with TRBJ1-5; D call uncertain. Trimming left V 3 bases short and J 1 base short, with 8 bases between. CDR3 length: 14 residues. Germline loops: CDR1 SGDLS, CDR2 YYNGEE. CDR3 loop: CASSADISNQPQHF. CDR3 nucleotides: TGTGCCAGCAGCGCAGACATAAGCAATCAGCCCCAGCATTTT.

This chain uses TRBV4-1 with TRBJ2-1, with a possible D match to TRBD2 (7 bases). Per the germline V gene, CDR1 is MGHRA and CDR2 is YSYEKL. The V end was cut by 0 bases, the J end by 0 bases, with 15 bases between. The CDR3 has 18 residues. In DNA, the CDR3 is TGCGCCAGCAGCCAAGAAGGGGGGGCCTTCAGCTCCTACAATGAGCAGTTCTTC. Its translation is CASSQEGGAFSSYNEQFF.

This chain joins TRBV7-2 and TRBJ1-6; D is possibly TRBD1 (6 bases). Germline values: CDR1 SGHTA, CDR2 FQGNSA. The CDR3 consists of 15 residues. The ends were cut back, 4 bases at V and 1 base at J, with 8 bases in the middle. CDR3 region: CASSSGASYNSPLHF. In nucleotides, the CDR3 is TGTGCCAGCAGCTCGGGGGCATCCTATAATTCACCCCTCCACTTT. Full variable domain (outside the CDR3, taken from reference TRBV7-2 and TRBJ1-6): GAGVSQSPSNKVTEKGKDVELRCDPISGHTALYWYRQSLGQGLEFLIYFQGNSAPDKSGLPSDRFSAERTGGSVSTLTIQRTQQEDSAVYLCASSSGASYNSPLHFGNGTRLTVT.

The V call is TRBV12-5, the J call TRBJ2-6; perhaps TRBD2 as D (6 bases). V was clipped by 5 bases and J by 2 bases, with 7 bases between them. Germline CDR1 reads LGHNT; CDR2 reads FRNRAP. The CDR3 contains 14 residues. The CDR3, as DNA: TGTGCTAGTGGTACGGGGGCTGGGGCCAACGTCCTGACTTTC. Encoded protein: CASGTGAGANVLTF.

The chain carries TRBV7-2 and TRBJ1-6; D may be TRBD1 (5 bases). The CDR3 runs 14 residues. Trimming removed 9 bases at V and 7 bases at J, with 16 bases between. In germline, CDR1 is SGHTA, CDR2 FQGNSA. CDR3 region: CARGRAELNSPLHF. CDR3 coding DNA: TGTGCCAGAGGCAGGGCAGAGCTAAATTCACCCCTCCACTTT.

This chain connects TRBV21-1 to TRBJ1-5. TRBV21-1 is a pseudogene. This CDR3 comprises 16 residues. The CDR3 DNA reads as TGTGCCAGCAGCAAAAAAGTACCCCTTGTAGGGCAGCCCCAGCATTTT. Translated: CASSKKVPLVGQPQHF.

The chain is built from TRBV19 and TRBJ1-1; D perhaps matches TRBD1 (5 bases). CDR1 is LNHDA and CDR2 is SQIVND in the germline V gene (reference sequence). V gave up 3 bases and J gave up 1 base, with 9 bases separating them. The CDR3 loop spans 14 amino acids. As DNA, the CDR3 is TGTGCCAGTAGTATTCTTCAGGGGAACACTGAAGCTTTCTTT. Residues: CASSILQGNTEAFF.

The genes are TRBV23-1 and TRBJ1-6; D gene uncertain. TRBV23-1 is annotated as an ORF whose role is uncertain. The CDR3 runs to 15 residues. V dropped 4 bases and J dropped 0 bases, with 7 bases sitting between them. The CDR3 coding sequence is TGCGCCAGCAGTCTAGACGGCTCCTATAATTCACCCCTCCACTTT. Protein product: CASSLDGSYNSPLHF.

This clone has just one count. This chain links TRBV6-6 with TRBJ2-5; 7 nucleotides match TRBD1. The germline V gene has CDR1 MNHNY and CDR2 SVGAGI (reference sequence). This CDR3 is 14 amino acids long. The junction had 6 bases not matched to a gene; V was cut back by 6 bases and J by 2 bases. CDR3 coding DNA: TGTGCCAGCAGACAGGACAGGTCACAAGAGACCCAGTACTTC. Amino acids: CASRQDRSQETQYF.

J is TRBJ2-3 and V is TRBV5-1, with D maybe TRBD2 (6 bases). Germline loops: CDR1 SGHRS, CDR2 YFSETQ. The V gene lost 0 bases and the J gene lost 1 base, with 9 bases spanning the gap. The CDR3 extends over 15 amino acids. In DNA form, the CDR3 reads TGCGCCAGCAGCTTGGCGGGGGTGGGCACAGATACGCAGTATTTT. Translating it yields CASSLAGVGTDTQYF.

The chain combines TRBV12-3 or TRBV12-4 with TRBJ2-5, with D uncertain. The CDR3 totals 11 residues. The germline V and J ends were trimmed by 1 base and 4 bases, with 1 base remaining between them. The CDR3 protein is CASSLVETQYF. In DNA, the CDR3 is TGTGCCAGCAGTTTAGTAGAGACCCAGTACTTC.

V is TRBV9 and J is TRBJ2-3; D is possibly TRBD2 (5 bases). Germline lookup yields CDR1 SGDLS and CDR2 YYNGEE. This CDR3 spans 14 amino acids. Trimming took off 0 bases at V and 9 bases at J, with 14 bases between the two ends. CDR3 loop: CASSVDSAGGTQYF. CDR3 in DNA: TGTGCCAGCAGCGTAGACTCGGCTGGAGGAACGCAGTATTTT.

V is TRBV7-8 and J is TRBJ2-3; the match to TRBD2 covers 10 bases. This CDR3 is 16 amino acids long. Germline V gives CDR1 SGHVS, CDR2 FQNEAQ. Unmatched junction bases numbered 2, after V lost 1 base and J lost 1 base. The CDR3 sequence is CASSLVSGGRTDTQYF. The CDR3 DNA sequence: TGTGCCAGCAGCTTAGTTAGCGGGGGGCGCACAGATACGCAGTATTTT.

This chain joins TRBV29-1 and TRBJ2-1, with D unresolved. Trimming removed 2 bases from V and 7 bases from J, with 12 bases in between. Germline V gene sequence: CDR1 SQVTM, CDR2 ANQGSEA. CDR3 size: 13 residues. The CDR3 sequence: CSVELVQMNEQFF. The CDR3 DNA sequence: TGCAGCGTTGAACTAGTACAAATGAATGAGCAGTTCTTC.

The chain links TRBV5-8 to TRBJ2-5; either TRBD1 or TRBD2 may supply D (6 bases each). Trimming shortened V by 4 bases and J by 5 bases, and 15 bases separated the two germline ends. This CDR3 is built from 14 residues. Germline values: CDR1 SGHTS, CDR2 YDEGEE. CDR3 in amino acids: CASSTPSGAETQYF. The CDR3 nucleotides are TGTGCCAGCAGCACCCCCTCGGGGGCGGAGACCCAGTACTTC.

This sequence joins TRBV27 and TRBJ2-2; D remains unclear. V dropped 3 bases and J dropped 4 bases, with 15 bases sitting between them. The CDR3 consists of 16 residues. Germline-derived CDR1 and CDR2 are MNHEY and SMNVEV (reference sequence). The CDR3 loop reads CASSLPSPPGTGELFF. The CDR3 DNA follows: TGTGCCAGCAGTTTGCCGTCCCCTCCTGGCACCGGGGAGCTGTTTTTT.

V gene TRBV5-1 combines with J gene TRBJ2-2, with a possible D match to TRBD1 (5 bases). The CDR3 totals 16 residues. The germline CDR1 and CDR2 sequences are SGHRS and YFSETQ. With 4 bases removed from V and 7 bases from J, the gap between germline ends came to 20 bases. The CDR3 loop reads CASSPVQRQTLGELFF. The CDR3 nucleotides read TGCGCCAGCAGCCCCGTCCAAAGACAGACCCTCGGGGAGCTGTTTTTT.

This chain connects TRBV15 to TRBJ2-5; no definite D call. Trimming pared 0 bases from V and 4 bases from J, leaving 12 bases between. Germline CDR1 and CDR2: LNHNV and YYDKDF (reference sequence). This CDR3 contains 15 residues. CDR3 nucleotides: TGTGCCACCAGCAGAGAACCGGGTGTCCGAGAGACCCAGTACTTC. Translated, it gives CATSREPGVRETQYF.

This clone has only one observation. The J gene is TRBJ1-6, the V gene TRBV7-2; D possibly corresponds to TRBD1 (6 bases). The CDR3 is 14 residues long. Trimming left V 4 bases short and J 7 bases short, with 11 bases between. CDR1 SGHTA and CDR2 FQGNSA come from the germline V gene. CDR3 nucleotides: TGTGCCAGCAGCTCCGGGACATTCAATTCACCCCTCCACTTT. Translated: CASSSGTFNSPLHF.

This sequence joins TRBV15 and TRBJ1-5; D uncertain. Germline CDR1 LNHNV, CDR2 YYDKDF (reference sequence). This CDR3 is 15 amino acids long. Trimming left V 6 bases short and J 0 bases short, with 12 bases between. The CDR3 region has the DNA TGTGCCACCAGGCCTTTCGGTAATAGCAATCAGCCCCAGCATTTT. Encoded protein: CATRPFGNSNQPQHF.

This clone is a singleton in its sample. The CDR3 region has the DNA TGTGCCAGCAGTTTGGGTGCCGCAGGGGGGATGTACGAGCAGTACTTC. Its protein product is CASSLGAAGGMYEQYF. The chain uses TRBV6-6 and TRBJ2-7; maybe TRBD1 (7 bases). This CDR3 comprises 16 residues. Germline CDR1 and CDR2: MNHNY and SVGAGI (reference sequence). V shed 4 bases and J shed 4 bases, with 20 bases lying between them.

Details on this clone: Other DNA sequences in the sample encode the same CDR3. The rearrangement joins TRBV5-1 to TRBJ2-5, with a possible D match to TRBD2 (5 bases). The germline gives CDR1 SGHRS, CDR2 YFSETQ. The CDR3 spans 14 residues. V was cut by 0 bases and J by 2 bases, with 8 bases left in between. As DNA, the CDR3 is TGCGCCAGCAGCTTGGCAAGCGGACAAGAGACCCAGTACTTC. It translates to CASSLASGQETQYF. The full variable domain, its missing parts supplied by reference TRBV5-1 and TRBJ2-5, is KAGVTQTPRYLIKTRGQQVTLSCSPISGHRSVSWYQQTPGQGLQFLFEYFSETQRNKGNFPGRFSGRQFSNSRSEMNVSTLELGDSALYLCASSLASGQETQYFGPGTRLLVL.

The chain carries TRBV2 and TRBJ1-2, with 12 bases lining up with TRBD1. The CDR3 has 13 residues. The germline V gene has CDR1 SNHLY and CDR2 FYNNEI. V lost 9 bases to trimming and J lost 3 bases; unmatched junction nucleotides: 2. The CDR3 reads CARGTGGYYGYTF. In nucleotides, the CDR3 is TGTGCCAGGGGGACAGGGGGCTACTATGGCTACACCTTC. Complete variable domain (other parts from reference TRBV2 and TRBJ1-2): EPEVTQTPSHQVTQMGQEVILRCVPISNHLYFYWYRQILGQKVEFLVSFYNNEISEKSEIFDDQFSVERPDGSNFTLKIRSTKLEDSAMYFCARGTGGYYGYTFGSGTRLTVV.